This is a list of T cell receptor beta chains from one sample in a study of breast tumors, draining lymph nodes, adjacent tissues. TCRdb ran MiXCR on the multiplex PCR reads and lists one entry per CDR3 protein. Of fewer than 250,000 distinct CDR3 sequences in the sample, around 32% were seen once. The sequenced sample consisted of axillary lymph node tissue. All receptors come from a female donor with breast cancer. Some clones in this sample may be carry-over from other donors' samples. Each CDR3 is given with its conserved first and last residue. A D gene is named only where the DNA matches it firmly. Clone size is not always given. Where it is, it says once, few, many or a class for expanded clones.

V gene	D gene	CDR3 length	J gene	clone size	CDR3 protein	CDR3 DNA
TRBV20-1	TRBD1	14	TRBJ2-2	many	CSASDRANTGELFF	TGCAGTGCTAGCGACAGGGCCAACACCGGGGAGCTGTTTTTT
TRBV7-2	TRBD1	22	TRBJ2-1	few	CASSRPDRGRRTSRSEGHEQFF	TGTGCCAGCAGCCGCCCAGACAGGGGGCGGAGGACTAGCCGCTCCGAGGGACATGAGCAGTTCTTC
TRBV2	-	14	TRBJ2-7	many	CASSPVGAGYEQYF	TGTGCCAGCAGCCCCGTGGGGGCGGGGTACGAGCAGTACTTC
TRBV19	-	15	TRBJ1-2	many	CASISSATPDYGYTF	TGTGCCAGTATAAGTTCAGCCACCCCTGACTATGGCTACACCTTC
TRBV4-1	TRBD2	17	TRBJ2-1	-	CASSQDPSGSAYNGQFF	TGCGCCAGCAGCCAAGATCCTAGCGGGAGCGCCTACAATGGGCAGTTCTTC
TRBV18	-	14	TRBJ2-3	-	CASSPRYGADTQYF	TGTGCCAGCTCCCCGCGGTACGGAGCAGATACGCAGTATTTT
TRBV3-1	-	15	TRBJ1-4	many	CASSQDWGVGEKLFF	TGTGCCAGCAGCCAAGATTGGGGGGTAGGGGAAAAACTGTTTTTT
TRBV6-5	-	12	TRBJ1-4	many	CASSPDSVKLFF	TGTGCCAGCAGCCCGGACAGCGTAAAACTGTTTTTT
TRBV5-8	-	15	TRBJ1-4	-	CASSFRAPANEKLFF	TGTGCCAGCAGCTTCAGGGCTCCGGCTAATGAAAAACTGTTTTTT
TRBV2	TRBD1	12	TRBJ1-5	-	CARQGQESYEHF	TGTGCCCGCCAGGGACAGGAATCCTACGAGCATTTT
TRBV5-4	TRBD2	15	TRBJ2-3	many	CASRSAGGSPDTQYF	TGTGCCAGCAGGTCAGCGGGAGGGTCTCCAGATACGCAGTATTTT
TRBV6-2/TRBV6-3	-	13	TRBJ2-7	many	CASRSLGNGEQYF	TGTGCCAGCAGGTCACTAGGGAATGGGGAGCAGTACTTC
TRBV11-3	TRBD1	16	TRBJ2-7	once	CASSFEDRALFYEQYF	TGTGCCAGCAGTTTTGAAGACAGGGCCTTATTCTACGAGCAGTACTTC
TRBV25-1	TRBD1	15	TRBJ2-5	many	CASSGVGRGLETQYF	TGTGCCAGCAGTGGAGTGGGCAGGGGGCTAGAGACCCAGTACTTC
TRBV11-3	TRBD1	15	TRBJ1-1	-	CASSFRDRINTEAFF	TGTGCCAGCAGCTTCAGGGACAGGATAAACACTGAAGCTTTCTTT
TRBV19	-	12	TRBJ2-3	many	CASEGGTDTQYF	TGTGCCAGTGAGGGAGGCACAGATACGCAGTATTTT
TRBV5-1	TRBD1	14	TRBJ2-2	many	CASKSGTGLGELFF	TGCGCCAGCAAATCCGGGACAGGGCTCGGGGAGCTGTTTTTT
TRBV6-2/TRBV6-3	TRBD1	15	TRBJ1-5	-	CASSYPGTGHQPQHF	TGTGCCAGCAGTTACCCCGGGACAGGCCATCAGCCCCAGCATTTT
TRBV6-1	-	14	TRBJ1-2	-	CASSQAGQNYGYTF	TGTGCCAGCAGTCAAGCGGGACAAAACTATGGCTACACCTTC
TRBV15	TRBD2	16	TRBJ2-7	-	CATSRDREEGAYEQYF	TGTGCCACCAGCAGAGATCGGGAGGAAGGGGCCTACGAGCAGTACTTC
TRBV4-2	TRBD2	16	TRBJ2-7	many	CASSQDTGGNLGEQYF	TGTGCCAGCAGCCAAGACACGGGAGGGAACCTAGGCGAGCAGTACTTC
TRBV7-8	TRBD1	16	TRBJ1-3	many	CASSNPGQGAGNTIYF	TGTGCCAGCAGCAATCCGGGACAGGGGGCTGGAAACACCATATATTTT
TRBV2	-	13	TRBJ1-3	many	CASSGDIGNTIYF	TGTGCCAGCAGTGGGGACATTGGAAACACCATATATTTT
TRBV19	-	16	TRBJ1-5	many	CASSRGPIQGYQPQHF	TGTGCCAGTAGCCGGGGGCCGATCCAGGGATATCAGCCCCAGCATTTT
TRBV20-1	-	11	TRBJ1-1	few	CSANRNTEAFF	TGCAGTGCTAATAGGAACACTGAAGCTTTCTTT
TRBV18	-	16	TRBJ2-2	-	CASSPDRTANTGELFF	TGTGCCAGCTCACCGGATCGGACAGCGAACACCGGGGAGCTGTTTTTT
TRBV5-6	-	12	TRBJ2-2	many	CASSPFFGELFF	TGTGCCAGCAGCCCGTTCTTCGGGGAGCTGTTTTTT
TRBV9	TRBD1	17	TRBJ2-7	-	CASSVEFRDRGTYEQYF	TGTGCCAGCAGCGTTGAGTTTCGGGACAGGGGCACCTACGAGCAGTACTTC
TRBV12-3/TRBV12-4	TRBD2	16	TRBJ2-1	many	CASSHGTSGSYNEQFF	TGTGCCAGCAGTCACGGGACTAGCGGGAGCTACAATGAGCAGTTCTTC